This paragraph reports one TCR beta chain. As yet, its antigen is unknown. The sample belongs to a study of T cells in localized non-small cell lung cancer. Points from the study as a whole: Owing to sequencing of a solitary tumor region, heterogeneity cannot be discounted.

Produced via immunoSEQ multiplex PCR; TCRdb's table is partial and in-frame only. The sample contains around 41,000 clones, approximately 86% of which appear only once. Germline CDR1 is SGHVS and CDR2 is FQNEAQ. CDR3 length equals 15 residues. J lost 5 bases, V lost 1 base, and 4 bases had no gene match. The chain carries TRBV7-8 and TRBJ2-7; TRBD1 matches at 11 bases. The sequencing used peripheral blood, collected before any cancer treatment. The origin of this receptor is a man between 40 and 70 years old with stage I lung adenocarcinoma. In nucleotides, the CDR3 is TGTGCCAGCAGCTTAGATGGGACAGGGGGAAACGAGCAGTACTTC. Its translation: CASSLDGTGGNEQYF. Based on the CDR3 plus reference TRBV7-8 and TRBJ2-7, the full variable domain is GAGVSQSPRYKVAKRGQDVALRCDPISGHVSLFWYQQALGQGPEFLTYFQNEAQLDKSGLPSDRFFAERPEGSVSTLKIQRTQQEDSAVYLCASSLDGTGGNEQYFGPGTRLTVT.